These T cell receptor beta chains were read from a single sample in a study of T cells in localized non-small cell lung cancer. Sequencing used immunoSEQ multiplex PCR; TCRdb keeps in-frame clones, though not all of them. This sample yields around 26,000 clones, of which 81% are seen a single time; around a tenth belongs to the top ten. The specimen was peripheral blood, collected before any cancer treatment. The receptors here all came from a man between 40 and 70 years old with stage III squamous cell lung carcinoma. The CDR3 runs from the conserved cysteine through the conserved F or W. The D gene is left open where the match is weak. Part of the rows lack a size; the others show once, few, many or a class for expanded clones.

TGTGCCAGCAGGAAAGACTCTGGAAACACCATATATTTT CASRKDSGNTIYF TRBV6-5 few NA TRBJ1-3
TGCGCCAGCAAAACCATGAACACTGAAGCTTTCTTT CASKTMNTEAFF TRBV10-2 medium-sized NA TRBJ1-1
TGTGCCAGCAGTCCGGATGTGACAGATACGCAGTATTTT CASSPDVTDTQYF TRBV6-5 NA NA TRBJ2-3
TGCGCCAGCAGCCAAGTGGGGGTGGGGTCGGTTAACACCATATATTTT CASSQVGVGSVNTIYF TRBV4-1 NA NA TRBJ1-3
TGTGCCAGCAGCGGAGACACCTACGAGCAGTACTTC CASSGDTYEQYF TRBV9 NA NA TRBJ2-7
TGTGCCAGTAGTACGGGACTAGACATGAGCGAGCAGTACTTC CASSTGLDMSEQYF TRBV19 NA TRBD2 TRBJ2-7
TGTGCCAGCAGCAACGGACTCCTCAACACTGAAGCTTTCTTT CASSNGLLNTEAFF TRBV7-9 NA NA TRBJ1-1
TGTGCCAGCAGCGTAGAGGGACAGGGGACCGGGGAGCTGTTTTTT CASSVEGQGTGELFF TRBV9 once TRBD1 TRBJ2-2
TGTGCCAGCTCACCGACAGCTAATCAGCCCCAGCATTTT CASSPTANQPQHF TRBV18 once NA TRBJ1-5
TGTGCCATCAGTGAGCAGACAGGGCTGGTCGCTGAAGCTTTCTTT CAISEQTGLVAEAFF TRBV10-3 NA TRBD1 TRBJ1-1
TGTGCCAGCAGTCCCACCACCGGGGAGGGCTACACCTTC CASSPTTGEGYTF TRBV27 NA NA TRBJ1-2
TGTGCCAGCAGCCTAGGATTGGAAGAGACCCAGTACTTC CASSLGLEETQYF TRBV7-6 NA NA TRBJ2-5
TGTGCCTGGAGTGCCAACCCAGGCTCGGGGGCCAACGTCCTGACTTTC CAWSANPGSGANVLTF TRBV30 few NA TRBJ2-6
TGTGCCAGCAGACAGTACGACAATCAGCCCCAGCATTTT CASRQYDNQPQHF TRBV25-1 NA NA TRBJ1-5
TGTGCCAGCAGCCCGGACAGGCGCTCTGGAAACACCATATATTTT CASSPDRRSGNTIYF TRBV6-6 NA TRBD1 TRBJ1-3
TGTGCCAGCAGCCTGACAGGGTACGGCGAGCAGTACTTC CASSLTGYGEQYF TRBV5-5 NA TRBD1 TRBJ2-7
TGCAGTGCTAGGAGGGACACTGAAGCTTTCTTT CSARRDTEAFF TRBV20-1 few NA TRBJ1-1
TGTGCCAGCAGCTTACAGACAGGGGCGGGTGCTGAAGCTTTCTTT CASSLQTGAGAEAFF TRBV5-4 NA TRBD1 TRBJ1-1
TGTGCCACCAGCCCTGGGTCGAAGGGGTCCCAGTACTTC CATSPGSKGSQYF TRBV15 once NA TRBJ2-5
TGCAGCGTTGGGGAGGGGGCTAGCACAGATACGCAGTATTTT CSVGEGASTDTQYF TRBV29-1 NA NA TRBJ2-3
TGTGCCAGCAGCTCTAGCCCCCTGGGGGTTAACACTGAAGCTTTCTTT CASSSSPLGVNTEAFF TRBV7-9 NA NA TRBJ1-1
TGTGCCAGTCTCCCTTCGCTAGCGGAGGCCCCGGTCTTC CASLPSLAEAPVF TRBV18 NA TRBD2 TRBJ2-1
TGTGCCAGCAGCTCCAGTTCCTATGGCTACACCTTC CASSSSSYGYTF TRBV5-6 NA NA TRBJ1-2
TGTGCCAGCAGCTTAGCGGGAGGCCCCTACAATGAGCAGTTCTTC CASSLAGGPYNEQFF TRBV7-6 NA NA TRBJ2-1
TGTGCCAGCAGTCGGACAGGGGACTCACCCCTCCACTTT CASSRTGDSPLHF TRBV25-1 NA TRBD1 TRBJ1-6
TGTGCCTGGAGTGTACAGGGACAGCCCCAGCATTTT CAWSVQGQPQHF TRBV30 few NA TRBJ1-5
TGTGCCAGCAGCCGACAGACTAGCGGTAATGAGCAGTTCTTC CASSRQTSGNEQFF TRBV4-2 NA TRBD2 TRBJ2-1
TGTGCCTGGAGTTTCCGCGGGACGTTTGGCTACACCTTC CAWSFRGTFGYTF TRBV30 NA NA TRBJ1-2
TGCGCCAGCAGCCAGGACCAGAGCGGATACGAGCAGTACTTC CASSQDQSGYEQYF TRBV4-1 NA NA TRBJ2-7
TGTGCCAGCAGCTTAGGGGGAGGGGACGCACAAGCTTTCTTT CASSLGGGDAQAFF TRBV7-9 NA NA TRBJ1-1
TGCAGCGTTGTTAATTTCGCATGGACAGGGGGCCAAGGGTCTAAAATCCAAGAGACCCAGTACTTC CSVVNFAWTGGQGSKIQETQYF TRBV29-1 NA TRBD1 TRBJ2-5
TGTGCCTGGAGGGAGAGGGCAGGTCGAGGGTATGGCTACACCTTC CAWRERAGRGYGYTF TRBV30 NA NA TRBJ1-2
TGTGCCATCAGTTGGACAGGGCGTGGGTACACTGAAGCTTTCTTT CAISWTGRGYTEAFF TRBV10-3 NA TRBD1 TRBJ1-1
TGTGCCAGCAGTAGGCAAGCTAACTATGGCTACACCTTC CASSRQANYGYTF TRBV6-6 few NA TRBJ1-2
TGTGCCAGGGCGATCGGGACGAAGGGTGGCTACACCTTC CARAIGTKGGYTF TRBV19 NA NA TRBJ1-2
TGTGCCAGCAGTGCCAACCCCGGGGAGACCCAGTACTTC CASSANPGETQYF TRBV6-5 NA NA TRBJ2-5
TGTGCCAGCAGTTTATGGGTTAGCGGGAGAGGGACAGATACGCAGTATTTT CASSLWVSGRGTDTQYF TRBV27 NA TRBD2 TRBJ2-3
TGCGCCAGCAGGGTATCCCAAGAGACCCAGTACTTC CASRVSQETQYF TRBV5-1 NA NA TRBJ2-5
TGTGCCAGCAGCGTAGATTACACAGGGGCCAGCGGGGAGCTGTTTTTT CASSVDYTGASGELFF TRBV9 NA TRBD1 TRBJ2-2
TGTGCCAGTAGTCCGGGACGTTACTTTAGCTCCTATAATTCACCCCTCCACTTT CASSPGRYFSSYNSPLHF TRBV19 NA NA TRBJ1-6
TGTGCCAGCAGCTTCGTAGATACGCAGTATTTT CASSFVDTQYF TRBV7-2 NA NA TRBJ2-3
TGCGCCAGCAGCCAAGATCTTGCGTGGCCGGGGTCTCAAGAGACCCAGTACTTC CASSQDLAWPGSQETQYF TRBV4-1 NA NA TRBJ2-5
TGCGCCAGCAGCCCCATAGGGAATTTCTCACCCCTCCACTTT CASSPIGNFSPLHF TRBV4-1 NA NA TRBJ1-6
TGTGCCAGCAGCTCAACCGGGACCCAAGAGACCCAGTACTTC CASSSTGTQETQYF TRBV7-3 NA NA TRBJ2-5
TGCAGCCCATGGAGGAGCGCGGGCACAGATACGCAGTATTTT CSPWRSAGTDTQYF TRBV29-1 NA NA TRBJ2-3
TGCGCCAGCAGCCTAGAGCCATCACTAGCGGGGGCCACAGATACGCAGTATTTT CASSLEPSLAGATDTQYF TRBV5-1 NA TRBD2 TRBJ2-3
TGTGCCAGCAGTATCCGACCCCAAGAGACCCAGTACTTC CASSIRPQETQYF TRBV7-3 NA NA TRBJ2-5
TGTGCCATCGGAGACCAGTACTTC CAIGDQYF TRBV6-6 NA NA TRBJ2-5
TGTGCCAGCAGCTTAGATGAAGGAGGCACTGAAGCTTTCTTT CASSLDEGGTEAFF TRBV7-6 NA NA TRBJ1-1
TGTGCCACCAGGTCAGGAGGCAATCAGCCCCAGCATTTT CATRSGGNQPQHF TRBV15 NA NA TRBJ1-5